The 27 T cell receptor beta chains in this list originate from one sample, sequenced in a study of blood T cell repertoires in COVID-19. Sequencing used immunoSEQ multiplex PCR; TCRdb keeps in-frame clones, though not all of them. The sample has 150,000 to 200,000 clones; around 89% are singletons. What was sequenced was peripheral blood. Source of these receptors: a man aged 50 to 60 with acute or convalescent COVID-19.

The chain joins TRBV6-5 to TRBJ2-2, with 7 bases lining up with TRBD2. The CDR3 consists of 14 residues. Trimming removed 8 bases from V and 7 bases from J; junction bases left unmatched: 10. Germline CDR1 reads MNHEY; CDR2 reads SVGAGI. CDR3 DNA sequence: TGTGCCAGCTCTAACAGCGGGATCGTCGGGGAGCTGTTTTTT. It encodes CASSNSGIVGELFF.

The rearrangement joins TRBV30 to TRBJ2-5; TRBD1 matches at 8 bases. V shed 0 bases, J shed 1 base, and the junction held 7 bases outside the gene matches. Germline V gene lookup returns CDR1 GTSNPN and CDR2 SVGIG (reference sequence). The CDR3 covers 16 residues. CDR3: CAWSVVTGTGQETQYF. As DNA, the CDR3 is TGTGCCTGGAGTGTAGTGACCGGGACAGGCCAAGAGACCCAGTACTTC.

This clone came up a few times. CDR3 DNA: TGTGCCAGCAGTTCGGGTCAGCCCCAGCATTTT. It is translated as CASSSGQPQHF. The chain links TRBV6-7 to TRBJ1-5; D is unclear. TRBV6-7 is an ORF; its function is uncertain. V lost 4 bases and J lost 6, with 4 bases in between. This CDR3 has 11 residues.

The gene calls are TRBV18 and TRBJ1-5; tentatively, D is TRBD1 (5 bases). V was clipped by 3 bases and J by 5 bases, with 14 bases between them. The CDR3 consists of 15 residues. Germline V gene lookup returns CDR1 KGHSH and CDR2 LQKENI. The CDR3 nucleotides read TGTGCCAGCTCACCGAGCCTCCAGGGCGATCAGCCCCAGCATTTT. It yields the protein CASSPSLQGDQPQHF. Combining the CDR3 with reference TRBV18 and TRBJ1-5 gives the whole variable domain NAGVMQNPRHLVRRRGQEARLRCSPMKGHSHVYWYRQLPEEGLKFMVYLQKENIIDESGMPKERFSAEFPKEGPSILRIQQVVRGDSAAYFCASSPSLQGDQPQHFGDGTRLSIL.

This clone came up once. This chain connects TRBV7-2 to TRBJ2-5, with D uncertain. With 5 bases removed from V and 5 bases from J, the gap between germline ends came to 9 bases. Germline assignment: CDR1 SGHTA and CDR2 FQGNSA. CDR3 length: 12 residues. CDR3 loop: CASSTFGETQYF. DNA of the CDR3: TGTGCCAGCAGCACCTTCGGGGAGACCCAGTACTTC.

V and J are TRBV10-3 and TRBJ2-7; 13 bases fit TRBD2. CDR1 is ENHRY and CDR2 is SYGVKD in the germline V gene. V gave up 9 bases and J gave up 1 base; unmatched junction bases: 3. The CDR3 sequence is 14 residues long. For the CDR3, the DNA is TGTGCCATTCGACTAGCGGGAGGTTCCTACGAGCAGTACTTC. Protein product: CAIRLAGGSYEQYF.

This clone has just one count. The chain employs TRBV4-3 and TRBJ1-6; TRBD1 matches at 11 bases. CDR3 size: 15 residues. The V and J ends lost 0 bases and 14 bases, in that order; junction bases with no gene match: 6. The germline V gene has CDR1 LGHNA and CDR2 YSLEER. The CDR3 DNA reads TGCGCCAGCAGCCAAGACCGGGACAGGGGGAATACCCTCCACTTT. This sequence encodes CASSQDRDRGNTLHF.

The chain combines TRBV2 with TRBJ1-4, with D possibly TRBD1 on 6 matching bases. Trimming stripped 1 base from V and 4 bases from J, with 13 bases between. Germline CDR1 and CDR2: SNHLY and FYNNEI. The CDR3 length is 16 residues. As DNA, the CDR3 is TGTGCCAGCAGTGAAGGGGACACCTTTGGTAATGAAAAACTGTTTTTT. Protein product: CASSEGDTFGNEKLFF. Together with reference TRBV2 and TRBJ1-4, the CDR3 gives the full variable domain: EPEVTQTPSHQVTQMGQEVILRCVPISNHLYFYWYRQILGQKVEFLVSFYNNEISEKSEIFDDQFSVERPDGSNFTLKIRSTKLEDSAMYFCASSEGDTFGNEKLFFGSGTQLSVL.

This clone has only a few counts. The chain is built from TRBV7-2 and TRBJ1-1; D unclear. The CDR3 contains 13 residues. Trimming took 0 bases from V and 10 from J, leaving 12 bases between them. Germline CDR1 is SGHTA and CDR2 is FQGNSA. The CDR3 protein is CASSLAGREAAFF. CDR3 DNA: TGTGCCAGCAGCTTAGCGGGGAGGGAGGCAGCTTTCTTT.

The V gene is TRBV2, the J gene TRBJ1-5, with D unclear. The germline CDR1 and CDR2 sequences are SNHLY and FYNNEI. This CDR3 contains 12 residues. Trimming removed 7 bases at V and 6 bases at J, with 10 bases between. CDR3 sequence (DNA): TGTGCCAGCAATAATCTTCTTCAGCCCCAGCATTTT. Translating it yields CASNNLLQPQHF.

V is TRBV2 and J is TRBJ2-2, with 9 bases lining up with TRBD1. Trimming removed 6 bases from V and 4 bases from J; junction bases left unmatched: 6. Germline V gene sequence: CDR1 SNHLY, CDR2 FYNNEI. This CDR3 is built from 15 residues. CDR3 protein: CASSGDRAGTGELFF. As DNA, the CDR3 is TGTGCCAGCAGCGGGGACAGGGCGGGCACCGGGGAGCTGTTTTTT.

The V and J genes are TRBV13 and TRBJ1-3; D unclear. The V gene lost 1 base and the J gene lost 0 bases, with 7 bases spanning the gap. CDR1 and CDR2 from the germline V gene are PRHDT and FYEKMQ (reference sequence). The CDR3 has 15 residues. The CDR3 DNA reads TGTGCCAGCAGCTTAGCCACAAACTCTGGAAACACCATATATTTT. This encodes CASSLATNSGNTIYF.

J is TRBJ2-1 and V is TRBV5-1, with D possibly TRBD1 on 5 matching bases. CDR1 is SGHRS and CDR2 is YFSETQ in the germline V gene. Trimming pared 4 bases from V and 9 bases from J, leaving 8 bases between. CDR3 size: 11 residues. The CDR3 loop reads CASSIDSEQFF. Written as DNA, the CDR3 is TGCGCCAGCAGCATAGACAGTGAGCAGTTCTTC.

This clone has a handful of counts. This sequence joins TRBV2 and TRBJ2-3; 9 bases line up with TRBD1. CDR3 length: 13 amino acids. V shed 8 bases and J 1 base; nucleotides not matched to a gene: 1. Germline CDR1 is SNHLY and CDR2 is FYNNEI. CDR3 loop: CASRDRGTDTQYF. CDR3 coding DNA: TGTGCCAGCCGGGACAGGGGCACAGATACGCAGTATTTT.

V gene TRBV18 combines with J gene TRBJ1-5; D not certain. The V and J ends lost 3 bases and 3 bases respectively, with 9 bases between them. CDR3 length: 14 residues. The germline V gene has CDR1 KGHSH and CDR2 LQKENI. CDR3 DNA: TGTGCCAGCTCACCGGTTCAGATCAATCAGCCCCAGCATTTT. As protein: CASSPVQINQPQHF.

The CDR3 protein is CASSQDRGGGSDNQPQHF. CDR3 DNA sequence: TGCGCCAGCAGCCAAGATCGCGGAGGGGGCTCTGACAATCAGCCCCAGCATTTT. V usage is TRBV4-3 and J usage is TRBJ1-5, with 7 nucleotides matching TRBD1. The CDR3 contains 18 residues. The V gene's germline CDR1 is LGHNA and CDR2 YSLEER. The ends lost 0 bases at V and 3 bases at J; junction bases unmatched: 11.

The chain carries TRBV4-2 and TRBJ2-1, with 11 positions matching TRBD2. Germline V CDR1 and CDR2: LGHNA, YNFKEQ. This CDR3 comprises 16 residues. V gave up 0 bases and J gave up 5 bases; unmatched junction bases: 3. CDR3 in amino acids: CASSQDLLAGDNEQFF. CDR3 DNA sequence: TGTGCCAGCAGCCAAGATTTACTAGCGGGGGACAATGAGCAGTTCTTC.

The chain uses TRBV5-1 and TRBJ1-4, with D uncertain. Germline V gives CDR1 SGHRS, CDR2 YFSETQ. There are 14 residues in the CDR3. Trimming removed 0 bases from V and 8 bases from J, with 11 bases in between. The CDR3 loop is CASSLDGLREKLFF. As DNA, the CDR3 is TGCGCCAGCAGCTTGGACGGTCTCCGGGAAAAACTGTTTTTT. Complete variable domain (other parts from reference TRBV5-1 and TRBJ1-4): KAGVTQTPRYLIKTRGQQVTLSCSPISGHRSVSWYQQTPGQGLQFLFEYFSETQRNKGNFPGRFSGRQFSNSRSEMNVSTLELGDSALYLCASSLDGLREKLFFGSGTQLSVL.

The chain recombines TRBV10-2 with TRBJ2-7; 7 positions match TRBD1. Losses at the gene ends were 8 bases for V and 1 base for J; bases not matched to a gene: 5. The CDR3 has 13 residues. In germline, CDR1 is WSHSY, CDR2 SAAADI. The CDR3 DNA is TGCGCCAGCGGTGGACAGGAATCCTACGAGCAGTACTTC. Translation: CASGGQESYEQYF.

The V gene is TRBV7-6, the J gene TRBJ2-7; D is ambiguous. Germline values: CDR1 SGHVS, CDR2 FNYEAQ. The CDR3 contains 15 residues. Trimming removed 1 base at V and 5 bases at J, with 15 bases between. The chain's CDR3 is CASSLGALPLDEQYF. The CDR3, as DNA: TGTGCCAGCAGCTTAGGAGCCCTCCCCCTGGACGAGCAGTACTTC.

V usage is TRBV9 and J usage is TRBJ1-2; a possible D gene is TRBD1 (6 bases). Germline V gene sequence: CDR1 SGDLS, CDR2 YYNGEE. The ends were cut back, 0 bases at V and 6 bases at J, with 12 bases in the middle. There are 14 residues in the CDR3. This chain's CDR3 is CASSVDAGGDGYTF. The DNA for the CDR3 is TGTGCCAGCAGCGTAGACGCGGGGGGCGATGGCTACACCTTC.

The rearrangement uses TRBV19 and TRBJ2-6; perhaps TRBD2 as D (5 bases). Trimming removed 0 bases at V and 4 bases at J, with 13 bases between. The CDR3 covers 17 residues. The germline CDR1 and CDR2 sequences are LNHDA and SQIVND (reference sequence). This CDR3 reads CASSIDSWGAGANVLTF. CDR3 in DNA: TGTGCCAGTAGTATAGATAGTTGGGGAGCGGGGGCCAACGTCCTGACTTTC.

This chain links TRBV6-6 with TRBJ2-5; 9 bases line up with TRBD2. Per the germline V gene, CDR1 is MNHNY and CDR2 is SVGAGI (reference sequence). V dropped 8 bases and J dropped 5; count of bases not matched to a gene: 9. This CDR3 is 14 amino acids long. The CDR3 DNA sequence: TGTGCCAGCGTCGGCGGGGGGGCCGGGGAGACCCAGTACTTC. This codes for CASVGGGAGETQYF.

The V gene is TRBV11-2, the J gene TRBJ2-7; 12 bases are shared with TRBD2. The V gene's germline CDR1 is SGHAT and CDR2 FQNNGV. The CDR3 has 19 residues. V was pared by 3 bases and J by 0 bases, with 12 bases of the junction left unmatched. The CDR3: CASSLGGGTSGYLSYEQYF. CDR3 nucleotide sequence: TGTGCCAGCAGCTTGGGGGGAGGGACTAGCGGGTACCTCTCCTACGAGCAGTACTTC.

The chain joins TRBV6-5 to TRBJ1-5, with D possibly being TRBD1 (5 bases). The CDR3 is made up of 15 amino acids. The germline V and J ends were trimmed by 6 bases and 4 bases, with 16 bases remaining between them. The germline V gene has CDR1 MNHEY and CDR2 SVGAGI. In DNA form, the CDR3 reads TGTGCCAGCAGGGAGACCCAGGGTGTTAATCAGCCCCAGCATTTT. Protein: CASRETQGVNQPQHF.

The rearrangement uses TRBV30 and TRBJ2-5; D is perhaps TRBD1 (6 bases). The CDR3 extends over 15 amino acids. CDR1 is GTSNPN and CDR2 is SVGIG in the germline V gene (reference sequence). The germline V and J ends were trimmed by 2 bases and 2 bases, with 15 bases remaining between them. The CDR3 here is CAWSTKGTYQETQYF. DNA for the CDR3: TGTGCCTGGAGTACTAAAGGGACATATCAAGAGACCCAGTACTTC.

The rearrangement joins TRBV6-5 to TRBJ2-5; 10 bases map to TRBD1. The V segment lost 6 bases and the J segment 5 bases; nucleotides outside the gene matches: 3. Germline V gives CDR1 MNHEY, CDR2 SVGAGI. This CDR3 is built from 13 residues. In nucleotides, the CDR3 is TGTGCCAGCAGCGGGACAGGGGAGGAGACCCAGTACTTC. Translated: CASSGTGEETQYF.